This is a list of T cell receptor beta chains from one sample in a study of cytomegalovirus exposure and HLA in healthy donors. Repertoires were generated with immunoSEQ multiplex PCR, while TCRdb's copy carries only in-frame clones and drops some. The profile shows 130,000 or so clones, roughly 80% of them singletons. The specimen was PBMCs. The receptors were sampled from a woman in her forties in good health and CMV-seropositive. The CDR3 runs from the conserved cysteine through the conserved F or W. The D gene is left open where the match is weak. Clone size appears in some rows only: once, few, many, or a class for an expanded clone.

>TRBJ2-2|NA|TRBV2|NA
CASSETGRVGTGELFF
TGTGCCAGCAGTGAAACGGGCAGGGTAGGAACCGGGGAGCTGTTTTTT
>TRBJ2-6|NA|TRBV27|TRBD1
CASSSTGGAYLSGANVLTF
TGTGCCAGCAGTTCGACAGGGGGCGCCTACCTCTCTGGGGCCAACGTCCTGACTTTC
>TRBJ1-1|NA|TRBV5-1|NA
CASSLDPGNTEAFF
TGCGCCAGCAGCTTGGATCCAGGGAACACTGAAGCTTTCTTT
>TRBJ2-7|few|TRBV5-1|TRBD1
CASGGQGAPYEQYF
TGCGCCAGCGGTGGACAGGGGGCCCCCTACGAGCAGTACTTC
>TRBJ1-5|NA|TRBV4-1|NA
CASRQIYSNQPQHF
TGCGCCAGCAGACAAATCTATAGCAATCAGCCCCAGCATTTT
>TRBJ1-4|NA|TRBV15|TRBD1
CATSRDGGTGEEKLFF
TGTGCCACCAGCAGAGATGGGGGGACAGGGGAGGAAAAACTGTTTTTT
>TRBJ1-1|NA|TRBV5-6|NA
CASSRTVTEAFF
TGTGCCAGCAGCCGGACAGTCACTGAAGCTTTCTTT
>TRBJ1-1|few|TRBV30|NA
CAWSTDRPRRGTEAFF
TGTGCCTGGAGTACCGACAGGCCTCGTCGGGGCACTGAAGCTTTCTTT
>TRBJ1-2|NA|TRBV5-6|TRBD1
CASSPTGALFYGYTF
TGTGCCAGCAGTCCTACAGGGGCCCTTTTCTATGGCTACACCTTC
>TRBJ1-2|NA|TRBV27|NA
CASSLRAGPYTF
TGTGCCAGCAGTTTACGGGCAGGGCCCTACACCTTC
>TRBJ1-1|NA|TRBV5-1|NA
CASRPITGVTEAFF
TGCGCCAGCAGACCCATTACAGGAGTCACTGAAGCTTTCTTT